One sample yielded the 13 T cell receptor beta chains listed below, sequenced in a study of naive and memory T cell subsets. Two oligonucleotides, mixed equimolar, formed the beta constant-region primer covering TRBC1 and TRBC2. TCRdb re-analysed the UMI-ligation and nested PCR reads in MiXCR, keeping a single row per CDR3 protein. The table includes about 85,000 distinct CDR3 sequences, approximately 14% detected once. Sample: central memory CD4+ T cells from blood. Every receptor here comes from a human donor in good health.

This clonotype has more than one count but fewer than ten. V is TRBV7-9 and J is TRBJ1-1; D ambiguous. V lost 1 base and J 1 base, leaving 4 bases between the germline ends. This CDR3 has 13 amino acids. Germline CDR1 reads SEHNR; CDR2 reads FQNEAQ (reference sequence). CDR3 coding DNA: TGTGCCAGCAGCTTAGAGGCGAACACTGAAGCTTTCTTT. Translating gives CASSLEANTEAFF. The full variable domain, rest sourced from reference TRBV7-9 and TRBJ1-1, is DTGVSQNPRHKITKRGQNVTFRCDPISEHNRLYWYRQTLGQGPEFLTYFQNEAQLEKSRLLSDRFSAERPKGSFSTLEIQRTEQGDSAMYLCASSLEANTEAFFGQGTRLTVV.

This clonotype was seen more than once but under ten times. The chain is built from TRBV2 and TRBJ1-5, with D possibly matching TRBD1 (6 bases). V was clipped by 9 bases and J by 0 bases, with 18 bases between them. CDR3 length equals 16 residues. Germline CDR1 SNHLY, CDR2 FYNNEI. In nucleotides, the CDR3 is TGTGCCAGTACGGGACACCGCGTCGATAGCAATCAGCCCCAGCATTTT. Protein product: CASTGHRVDSNQPQHF.

The V and J genes are TRBV29-1 and TRBJ2-7, with D possibly TRBD2 on 5 matching bases. Germline-derived CDR1 and CDR2 are SQVTM and ANQGSEA. This CDR3 is 12 amino acids long. The CDR3 nucleotides read TGCAGTGGAGGATCCGATCCCTCCGAGCAGTACTTC. This encodes CSGGSDPSEQYF.

This clonotype was observed a handful of times. The chain joins TRBV10-2 to TRBJ1-1; D unclear. The length of the CDR3 is 13 residues. V lost 11 bases and J lost 0, with 13 bases in between. CDR1 and CDR2 (germline): WSHSY, SAAADI. The CDR3 spells CALKAGLNTEAFF. The CDR3 DNA sequence: TGCGCCCTTAAGGCGGGGTTGAACACTGAAGCTTTCTTT.

The sample holds many counts of this clonotype. CDR3 DNA sequence: TGTGCCAGCAGTTTCGAGACAGGGTCCACTGAAGCTTTCTTT. The encoded protein is CASSFETGSTEAFF. V is TRBV28 and J is TRBJ1-1; 7 positions match TRBD1. J was trimmed by 4 bases and V by 3 bases; bases with no gene match: 5. This CDR3 contains 14 residues. Germline values: CDR1 MDHEN, CDR2 SYDVKM.

The sample holds many counts of this clonotype. The chain carries TRBV15 and TRBJ2-3; 13 positions agree with TRBD2. The CDR3 is 19 residues long. Germline values: CDR1 LNHNV, CDR2 YYDKDF (reference sequence). V shed 1 base and J 1 base; nucleotides not matched to a gene: 8. CDR3 sequence reads: CATSRGGLAGVLGTDTQYF. DNA for the CDR3: TGTGCCACCAGCAGAGGTGGACTAGCGGGAGTCCTGGGCACAGATACGCAGTATTTT.

The chain employs TRBV12-3 or TRBV12-4 and TRBJ1-4; D gene ambiguous. V was clipped by 2 bases and J by 4 bases, with 8 bases between them. The CDR3 contains 14 residues. The CDR3 DNA is TGTGCCAGCAGTTTAAACAGTGGTAATGAAAAACTGTTTTTT. Protein: CASSLNSGNEKLFF.

The chain employs TRBV6-6 and TRBJ2-5; D is unresolved. Germline loops: CDR1 MNHNY, CDR2 SVGAGI (reference sequence). V was pared by 7 bases and J by 5 bases, with 14 bases between. This CDR3 region has 13 residues. Here the CDR3 DNA reads TGTGCCAGCAACTTACTCCCTCGGGAGACCCAGTACTTC. Encoded protein: CASNLLPRETQYF.

This clonotype came up a few times. The chain links TRBV28 to TRBJ2-1; weak D call: TRBD2 (5 bases). V gave up 3 bases and J gave up 6 bases, with 18 bases separating them. The CDR3 extends over 16 amino acids. Germline assignment: CDR1 MDHEN and CDR2 SYDVKM. CDR3 in amino acids: CASSFLYSTGLNEQFF. CDR3 DNA sequence: TGTGCCAGCAGTTTTCTCTACTCGACTGGACTCAATGAGCAGTTCTTC.

The chain couples TRBV20-1 to TRBJ2-3; D not resolved. Germline V gene data show CDR1 as DFQATT and CDR2 as SNEGSKA (reference sequence). This CDR3 comprises 15 residues. V was trimmed by 1 base and J by 2 bases, leaving 13 bases between them. The CDR3 is CSARASGTPTDTQYF. The DNA for the CDR3 is TGCAGTGCTAGAGCTTCAGGTACTCCCACAGATACGCAGTATTTT.

This clonotype was seen more than once but under ten times. V and J are TRBV6-6 and TRBJ1-1; D is uncertain. Trimming took off 2 bases at V and 3 bases at J, with 7 bases between the two ends. The CDR3 is 13 residues long. CDR1 is MNHNY, CDR2 SVGAGI, per germline (reference sequence). In DNA, the CDR3 is TGTGCCAGCAGTTACGGTGCGGACACTGAAGCTTTCTTT. It translates to CASSYGADTEAFF.

This clonotype is termed medium-sized (0.01 to 0.1%). Sequence at one end of the junction differs from germline and may be a read error. The chain employs TRBV29-1 and TRBJ2-3; D ambiguous. CDR1 SQVTM and CDR2 ANQGSEA come from the germline V gene. The CDR3 has 9 residues. The CDR3 sequence is CSVEEPSTF. Here the CDR3 DNA reads TGCAGCGTTGAAGAACCTTCAACTTTT.

This clonotype was picked up a small number of times. The chain recombines TRBV12-3 or TRBV12-4 with TRBJ2-2; 12 bases agree with TRBD2. After removal of 4 bases from V and 4 bases from J, the junction contained 7 bases not matched to a gene. The CDR3 length is 17 residues. The CDR3 region is CASSYGGLAGSTGELFF. The CDR3 nucleotides read TGTGCCAGCAGTTACGGCGGACTAGCGGGAAGCACCGGGGAGCTGTTTTTT.